One sample yielded the 16 T cell receptor beta chains listed below, sequenced in a study of T cells in Graves' hyperthyroidism and ophthalmopathy. TCR beta CDR3 regions were amplified from RNA. HTBI primers were used for first-round RT-PCR of the TCR CDR3. MiXCR, run by TCRdb on the multiplex PCR reads, gives a single entry per CDR3 protein. The sample lists about 600,000 distinct CDR3 sequences, 14% occurring once. Source material: blood. The source is a young woman with Graves' ophthalmopathy.

This clonotype has only a few counts. The chain uses TRBV6-1 and TRBJ2-1, with D possibly matching TRBD1 (6 bases). The CDR3 contains 14 residues. Germline lookup yields CDR1 MNHNS and CDR2 SASEGT. The V and J ends lost 6 bases and 3 bases respectively, with 12 bases between them. This CDR3 is CASRVSGVYNEQFF. DNA of the CDR3: TGTGCCAGCAGGGTCTCAGGGGTCTACAATGAGCAGTTCTTC.

This clonotype was detected many times. The gene calls are TRBV6-1 and TRBJ2-3, with 7 bases fitting TRBD2. The germline V gene has CDR1 MNHNS and CDR2 SASEGT. After removal of 6 bases from V and 2 bases from J, the junction contained 2 bases not matched to a gene. This CDR3 contains 13 residues. The CDR3 sequence: CASRGGLTDTQYF. CDR3 nucleotides: TGTGCCAGCAGGGGAGGGCTCACAGATACGCAGTATTTT.

The V call is TRBV10-3, the J call TRBJ1-3; D gene uncertain. V was pared by 5 bases and J by 0 bases, with 11 bases between. The CDR3 consists of 15 residues. Per the germline V gene, CDR1 is ENHRY and CDR2 is SYGVKD. This CDR3 reads CAISTTVSSGNTIYF. DNA for the CDR3: TGTGCCATCAGTACCACAGTGAGCTCTGGAAACACCATATATTTT.

This clonotype was seen a handful of times. The chain carries TRBV19 and TRBJ1-1; the match to TRBD1 covers 8 bases. The J segment lost 3 bases and the V segment lost 5 bases, leaving 8 bases of the junction unmatched. CDR1 LNHDA and CDR2 SQIVND come from the germline V gene (reference sequence). The length of the CDR3 is 15 residues. CDR3 nucleotides: TGTGCCAGTAGTTCTCCAAACAGGGGGGACACTGAAGCTTTCTTT. It translates to CASSSPNRGDTEAFF.

This chain connects TRBV10-3 to TRBJ1-2; D might be TRBD1 (6 bases). Germline V gene lookup returns CDR1 ENHRY and CDR2 SYGVKD. This CDR3 is 14 amino acids long. V lost 5 bases and J 6 bases, leaving 16 bases between the germline ends. Written as DNA, the CDR3 is TGTGCCATCAGTACTCCTACAGGGTTGCATGGCTACACCTTC. It codes for CAISTPTGLHGYTF.

At least ten counts were recorded for this clonotype. The chain recombines TRBV6-5 with TRBJ1-1, with D unresolved. The CDR3 runs to 13 residues. V was trimmed by 4 bases and J by 4 bases, leaving 10 bases between them. Per germline, CDR1 MNHEY and CDR2 SVGAGI. The CDR3 region is CASSSRRGTEAFF. CDR3 sequence (DNA): TGTGCCAGCAGTTCCAGGAGAGGCACTGAAGCTTTCTTT.

This clonotype was counted ten times or more. The chain carries TRBV7-2 and TRBJ1-6; no definite D call. The CDR3 is 15 residues long. Germline V CDR1 and CDR2: SGHTA, FQGNSA. Trimming pared 5 bases from V and 5 bases from J, leaving 13 bases between. CDR3: CASSLRTVDNSPLHF. The CDR3, as DNA: TGTGCCAGCAGCCTAAGGACTGTGGATAATTCACCCCTCCACTTT.

The chain joins TRBV19 to TRBJ1-3, with D possibly TRBD1 on 5 matching bases. Germline CDR1 and CDR2: LNHDA and SQIVND (reference sequence). V was clipped by 4 bases and J by 2 bases, with 9 bases between them. The CDR3 runs 14 residues. The CDR3 nucleotides read TGTGCCAGTAGTAAGGGGCTGGCTGGAAACACCATATATTTT. It encodes CASSKGLAGNTIYF.

This clonotype was detected ten times or more. The chain combines TRBV7-2 with TRBJ2-3; TRBD2 aligns across 8 bases. CDR1 SGHTA and CDR2 FQGNSA come from the germline V gene. There are 18 residues in the CDR3. Trimming took 0 bases from V and 4 from J; bases not matched to a gene: 12. CDR3 protein: CASSLARTSLPRADTQYF. Here the CDR3 DNA reads TGTGCCAGCAGCTTAGCGCGGACTAGCCTCCCGAGGGCAGATACGCAGTATTTT.

V gene TRBV15 combines with J gene TRBJ2-1, with no clear D. V dropped 1 base and J dropped 7 bases, with 5 bases sitting between them. Germline assignment: CDR1 LNHNV and CDR2 YYDKDF (reference sequence). The CDR3 loop spans 12 amino acids. Here the CDR3 DNA reads TGTGCCACCAGCAGAGTGGGGAATGAGCAGTTCTTC. This gives the protein CATSRVGNEQFF. Drawing the rest from reference TRBV15 and TRBJ2-1, the complete variable domain is DAMVIQNPRYQVTQFGKPVTLSCSQTLNHNVMYWYQQKSSQAPKLLFHYYDKDFNNEADTPDNFQSRRPNTSFCFLDIRSPGLGDTAMYLCATSRVGNEQFFGPGTRLTVL.

There are many counts of this clonotype. The gene calls are TRBV7-2 and TRBJ2-5, with TRBD2 matching 13 bases. V shed 2 bases, J shed 2 bases, and the junction held 14 bases outside the gene matches. The germline V gene has CDR1 SGHTA and CDR2 FQGNSA. This CDR3 is 20 amino acids long. The CDR3 nucleotides are TGTGCCAGCAGCTTACTCCGTGAACTAGCGGGAGGGGGGGCACAAGAGACCCAGTACTTC. It codes for CASSLLRELAGGGAQETQYF. Complete variable domain (other parts from reference TRBV7-2 and TRBJ2-5): GAGVSQSPSNKVTEKGKDVELRCDPISGHTALYWYRQSLGQGLEFLIYFQGNSAPDKSGLPSDRFSAERTGGSVSTLTIQRTQQEDSAVYLCASSLLRELAGGGAQETQYFGPGTRLLVL.

This clonotype was picked up many times. The chain combines TRBV2 with TRBJ1-5; the D gene is possibly TRBD1 (6 bases). The CDR3 runs to 13 residues. Deletions cut 4 bases from V and 9 bases from J, with 13 bases between. Germline loops: CDR1 SNHLY, CDR2 FYNNEI. CDR3 in amino acids: CASSGAGVGPQHF. The CDR3 DNA follows: TGTGCCAGCAGTGGAGCAGGGGTTGGGCCCCAGCATTTT.

The sample holds many counts of this clonotype. The J gene is TRBJ2-7, the V gene TRBV12-3 or TRBV12-4; D is possibly TRBD2 (5 bases). The CDR3 length is 14 residues. Trimming took off 3 bases at V and 7 bases at J, with 16 bases between the two ends. The CDR3 coding sequence is TGTGCCAGCAGTTTGACACTAGTCAGCCGGGAGCAGTACTTC. It yields the protein CASSLTLVSREQYF.

The chain links TRBV3-1 to TRBJ1-1, with TRBD1 matching 9 bases. The germline V gene encodes CDR1 LGHDT and CDR2 YNNKEL (reference sequence). This CDR3 contains 16 residues. Germline trimming cut 4 bases from V and 4 bases from J; bases unmatched to any gene: 10. DNA for the CDR3: TGTGCCAGCAGCCGTTCCGGGACAGGGTACAGCACTGAAGCTTTCTTT. Its protein is CASSRSGTGYSTEAFF.

This clonotype was observed a handful of times. This chain joins TRBV3-1 and TRBJ2-7; 10 positions agree with TRBD2. The CDR3 totals 17 residues. The germline V gene has CDR1 LGHDT and CDR2 YNNKEL (reference sequence). The V and J ends lost 0 bases and 4 bases, in that order; junction bases with no gene match: 9. The CDR3 here is CASSQDAEGSGRYEQYF. The DNA for the CDR3 is TGTGCCAGCAGCCAAGATGCGGAGGGTAGCGGGAGGTACGAGCAGTACTTC.

The V gene is TRBV20-1, the J gene TRBJ2-7; D is unclear. The CDR3 runs 15 residues. Trimming took off 0 bases at V and 2 bases at J, with 14 bases between the two ends. CDR1 and CDR2 from the germline V gene are DFQATT and SNEGSKA (reference sequence). The CDR3 here is CSARDFQDRTYEQYF. DNA for the CDR3: TGCAGTGCTAGAGACTTCCAAGATCGAACCTACGAGCAGTACTTC.